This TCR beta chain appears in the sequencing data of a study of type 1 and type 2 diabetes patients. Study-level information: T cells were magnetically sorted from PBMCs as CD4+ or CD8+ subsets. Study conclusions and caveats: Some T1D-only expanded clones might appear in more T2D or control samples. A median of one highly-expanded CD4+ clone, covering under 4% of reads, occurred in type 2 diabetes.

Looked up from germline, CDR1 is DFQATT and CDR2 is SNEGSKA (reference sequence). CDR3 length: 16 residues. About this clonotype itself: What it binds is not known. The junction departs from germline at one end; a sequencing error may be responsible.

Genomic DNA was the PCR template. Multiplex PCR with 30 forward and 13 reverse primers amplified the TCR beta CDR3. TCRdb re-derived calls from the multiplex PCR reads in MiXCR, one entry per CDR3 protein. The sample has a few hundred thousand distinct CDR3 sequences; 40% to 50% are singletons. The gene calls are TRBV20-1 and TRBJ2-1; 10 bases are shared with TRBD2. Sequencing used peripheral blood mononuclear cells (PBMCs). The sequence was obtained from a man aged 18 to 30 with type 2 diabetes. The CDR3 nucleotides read TGCAGTGCTAGAGCTGGACTAGCGGCATCCTGCAATGAGCAGTTCTTC. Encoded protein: CSARAGLAASCNEQFF.